This TCR beta chain was identified in a study of vaccination effects on CD4 cells after COVID-19. Study-wide background: Under the ViraFEST assay, PBMC were stimulated with viral peptide pools so that antigen-specific CD4+ T cells expanded. Sequencing was performed afterwards. Post-vaccine sampling occurred a median 72 days after the second dose.

The CDR3 length is 15 residues. V lost 4 bases, J lost 0 bases, and 2 bases stayed unmatched. Germline CDR1 reads SGHRS; CDR2 reads YFSETQ. Note on this clone: The antigen is not known.

Some clones are missing from TCRdb's copy, which holds only in-frame ones; the method was immunoSEQ multiplex PCR. The sample lists about 45,000 clones, 72% occurring once. The authors isolated CD4+ T cells after nine to eleven days of culture. Participants were vaccinated with two doses of either the BNT162b2 or mRNA-1273 vaccine. Absence of prior SARS-CoV-2 infection characterized the vaccine recipients, who showed negative nucleocapsid antibodies. A half-medium replacement with IL-2 medium was carried out on days 3 and 7. This sequence originates from a human donor who received a COVID-19 vaccine. V and J are TRBV5-1 and TRBJ2-1; 9 nucleotides match TRBD2. Sequences were derived from CD4+ T cells from PBMCs cultured without peptide, sampled after COVID-19 vaccination. DNA of the CDR3: TGCGCCAGCAGCGGTAGCGGGGGCTCCTACAATGAGCAGTTCTTC. Its translation: CASSGSGGSYNEQFF.